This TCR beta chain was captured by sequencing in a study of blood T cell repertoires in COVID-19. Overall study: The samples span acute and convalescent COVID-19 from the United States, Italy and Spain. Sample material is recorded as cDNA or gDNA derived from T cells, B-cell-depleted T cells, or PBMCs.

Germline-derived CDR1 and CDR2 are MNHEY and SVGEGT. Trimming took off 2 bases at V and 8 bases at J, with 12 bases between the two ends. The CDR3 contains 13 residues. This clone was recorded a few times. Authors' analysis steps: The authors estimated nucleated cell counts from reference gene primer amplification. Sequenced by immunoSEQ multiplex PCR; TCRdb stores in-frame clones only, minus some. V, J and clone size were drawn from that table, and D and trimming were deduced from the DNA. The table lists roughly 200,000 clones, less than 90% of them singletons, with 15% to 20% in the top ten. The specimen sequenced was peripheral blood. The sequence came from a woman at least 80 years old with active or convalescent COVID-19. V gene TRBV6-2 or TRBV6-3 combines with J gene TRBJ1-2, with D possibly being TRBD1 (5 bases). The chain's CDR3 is CASSYGQGFGYTF. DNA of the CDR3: TGTGCCAGCAGTTACGGGCAGGGATTCGGCTACACCTTC.